Listed below are T cell receptor beta chains from one sample, sequenced in a study of monozygotic twins with inflammatory bowel disease. Following a re-call of the 5' RACE reads, TCRdb has one entry per CDR3 protein and lacks DNA. The sample holds a few hundred thousand distinct CDR3 sequences. Source material: blood. The receptors shown here come from a human donor with ulcerative colitis or Crohn's disease, or a healthy co-twin of an affected twin (not recorded which). CDR3s include the opening cysteine and the closing phenylalanine or tryptophan. Each record gives: J gene, V gene, CDR3 protein.

J: TRBJ1-1; V: TRBV11-1; CDR3: CASSSDSRVTEAFF
J: TRBJ2-1; V: TRBV5-1; CDR3: CASSSGTSAVNEQFF
J: TRBJ2-1; V: TRBV20-1; CDR3: CSALDARASGRPKNEQFF
J: TRBJ1-1; V: TRBV7-9; CDR3: CASSSPGQGTGTEAFF
J: TRBJ2-6; V: TRBV30; CDR3: CAGTRAPPSGANVLTF
J: TRBJ2-3; V: TRBV7-9; CDR3: CASSLVAGVSTDTQYF
J: TRBJ1-4; V: TRBV6-5; CDR3: CASSYSVNQKLFF
J: TRBJ2-5; V: TRBV20-1; CDR3: CSASVGPIQETQYF
J: TRBJ2-1; V: TRBV11-2; CDR3: CASRAGEVNEQFF
J: TRBJ2-5; V: TRBV2; CDR3: CASSDRVETQYF
J: TRBJ1-4; V: TRBV5-1; CDR3: CASSRKQGSSEKLFF
J: TRBJ2-3; V: TRBV24-1; CDR3: CATSDLLAGTDTQYF
J: TRBJ2-3; V: TRBV5-1; CDR3: CASSSSRQTLTDTQYF
J: TRBJ2-1; V: TRBV5-1; CDR3: CASSAAPIGIQGYNEQFF
J: TRBJ2-4; V: TRBV20-1; CDR3: CSASAYRGSKNIQYF
J: TRBJ2-3; V: TRBV10-3; CDR3: CAISTFASGSSTDTQYF
J: TRBJ2-1; V: TRBV6-5; CDR3: CASSYSTGLEQFF
J: TRBJ1-4; V: TRBV28; CDR3: CASSLFGRSIYEKLFF
J: TRBJ2-5; V: TRBV27; CDR3: CASSIQGTWETQYF
J: TRBJ2-7; V: TRBV12-3/TRBV12-4; CDR3: CASSSSGVSYEQYF
J: TRBJ2-7; V: TRBV9; CDR3: CASSVHRDSYEQYF
J: TRBJ2-5; V: TRBV15; CDR3: CATSRGSGIETQYF
J: TRBJ1-2; V: TRBV30; CDR3: CARRVNYGYTF
J: TRBJ2-3; V: TRBV27; CDR3: CASSLTHSQMLTDTQYF
J: TRBJ2-5; V: TRBV20-1; CDR3: CSALQAPETQYF
J: TRBJ2-4; V: TRBV7-2; CDR3: CASSRRGFRSGDIQYF
J: TRBJ2-7; V: TRBV6-2/TRBV6-3; CDR3: CASSRGTPYEQYF
J: TRBJ2-7; V: TRBV7-9; CDR3: CASTSKRQGVGEQYF
J: TRBJ2-1; V: TRBV29-1; CDR3: CSARTDPNNEQFF
J: TRBJ1-4; V: TRBV9; CDR3: CASSATGSNEKLFF
J: TRBJ2-3; V: TRBV20-1; CDR3: CSASGLAGGPVTDTQYF
J: TRBJ2-7; V: TRBV6-6; CDR3: CASSYDRGPLEQYF
J: TRBJ1-5; V: TRBV28; CDR3: CASSWAGGLRNQPQHF
J: TRBJ2-7; V: TRBV5-5; CDR3: CASSLGNRETYEQYF
J: TRBJ2-1; V: TRBV5-1; CDR3: CASSLATSAYEQFF
J: TRBJ2-2; V: TRBV5-6; CDR3: CASSFGGRATGELFF
J: TRBJ1-1; V: TRBV29-1; CDR3: CSVEVAGKEAFF
J: TRBJ2-3; V: TRBV6-1; CDR3: CASSGLGTGLTDTQYF
J: TRBJ2-1; V: TRBV10-3; CDR3: CAISEFAGFNEQFF
J: TRBJ1-3; V: TRBV19; CDR3: CASSQGDGNTIYF
J: TRBJ2-7; V: TRBV10-3; CDR3: CAISDGTGATYEQYF
J: TRBJ2-4; V: TRBV19; CDR3: CASSVTVASWENIQYF
J: TRBJ2-3; V: TRBV27; CDR3: CASRASVGVDTQYF
J: TRBJ1-4; V: TRBV5-1; CDR3: CASSLTSINEKLFF